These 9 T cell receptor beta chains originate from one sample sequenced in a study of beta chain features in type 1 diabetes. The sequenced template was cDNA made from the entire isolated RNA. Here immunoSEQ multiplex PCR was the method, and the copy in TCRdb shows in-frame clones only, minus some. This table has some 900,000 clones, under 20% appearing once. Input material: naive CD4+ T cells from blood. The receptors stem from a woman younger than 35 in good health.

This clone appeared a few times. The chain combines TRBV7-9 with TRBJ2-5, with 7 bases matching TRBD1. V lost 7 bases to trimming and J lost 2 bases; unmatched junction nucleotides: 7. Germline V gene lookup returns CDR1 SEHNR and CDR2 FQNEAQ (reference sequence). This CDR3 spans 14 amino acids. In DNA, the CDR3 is TGTGCCAGCACCCTACAGGGGCCACAAGAGACCCAGTACTTC. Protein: CASTLQGPQETQYF.

CDR3 sequence reads: CASSPGQGIHNEQFF. The CDR3 DNA follows: TGTGCCAGCTCACCGGGTCAGGGAATTCACAATGAGCAGTTCTTC. The rearrangement links TRBV18 to TRBJ2-1; D possibly corresponds to TRBD1 (5 bases). This CDR3 is built from 15 residues. V was pared by 3 bases and J by 5 bases, with 14 bases between. The germline gives CDR1 KGHSH, CDR2 LQKENI. Full variable domain (remainder filled in from reference TRBV18 and TRBJ2-1): NAGVMQNPRHLVRRRGQEARLRCSPMKGHSHVYWYRQLPEEGLKFMVYLQKENIIDESGMPKERFSAEFPKEGPSILRIQQVVRGDSAAYFCASSPGQGIHNEQFFGPGTRLTVL.

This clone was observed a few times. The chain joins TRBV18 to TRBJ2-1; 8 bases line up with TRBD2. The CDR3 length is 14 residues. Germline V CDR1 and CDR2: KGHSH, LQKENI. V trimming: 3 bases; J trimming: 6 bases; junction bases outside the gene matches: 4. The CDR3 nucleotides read TGTGCCAGCTCACCGGGACTAGAGGGCAATGAGCAGTTCTTC. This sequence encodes CASSPGLEGNEQFF.

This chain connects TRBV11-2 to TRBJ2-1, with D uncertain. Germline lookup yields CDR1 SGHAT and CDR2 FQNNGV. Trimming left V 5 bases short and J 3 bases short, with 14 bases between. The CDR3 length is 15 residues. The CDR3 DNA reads TGTGCCAGCAGCCCACTGTCAACCCACTACAATGAGCAGTTCTTC. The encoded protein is CASSPLSTHYNEQFF.

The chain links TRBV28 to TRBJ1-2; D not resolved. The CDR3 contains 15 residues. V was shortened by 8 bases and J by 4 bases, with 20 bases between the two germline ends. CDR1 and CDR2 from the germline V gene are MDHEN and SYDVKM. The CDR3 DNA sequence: TGTGCCAGCCAGAGTAGACTGCGATACGCCTATGGCTACACCTTC. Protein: CASQSRLRYAYGYTF.

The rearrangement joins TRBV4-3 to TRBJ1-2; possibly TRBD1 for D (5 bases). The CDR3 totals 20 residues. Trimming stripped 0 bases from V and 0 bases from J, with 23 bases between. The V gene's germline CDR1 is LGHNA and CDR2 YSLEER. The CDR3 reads CASSQDLGRGLFESNYGYTF. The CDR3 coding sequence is TGCGCCAGCAGCCAAGATCTGGGACGAGGTCTTTTCGAGTCTAACTATGGCTACACCTTC.

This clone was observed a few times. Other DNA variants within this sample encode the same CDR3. CDR3: CSALEYEQYF. For the CDR3, the DNA is TGCAGTGCGCTGGAATACGAGCAGTACTTC. The chain is built from TRBV20-1 and TRBJ2-7; no firm D call. CDR3 size: 10 residues. V was shortened by 6 bases and J by 4 bases, with 7 bases between the two germline ends. From germline, CDR1 is DFQATT and CDR2 SNEGSKA (reference sequence).

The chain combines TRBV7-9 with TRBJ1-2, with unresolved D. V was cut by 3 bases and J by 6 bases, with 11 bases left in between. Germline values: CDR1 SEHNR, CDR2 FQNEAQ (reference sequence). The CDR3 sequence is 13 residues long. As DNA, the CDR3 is TGTGCCAGCAGCTTGGCGGGCTTGGATGGCTACACCTTC. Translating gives CASSLAGLDGYTF.

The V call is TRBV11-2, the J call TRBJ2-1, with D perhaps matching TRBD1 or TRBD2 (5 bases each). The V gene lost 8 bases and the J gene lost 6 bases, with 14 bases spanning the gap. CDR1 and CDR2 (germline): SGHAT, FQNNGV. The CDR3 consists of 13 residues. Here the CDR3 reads CASERLGGNEQFF. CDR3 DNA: TGTGCCAGCGAGCGACTTGGGGGCAATGAGCAGTTCTTC.